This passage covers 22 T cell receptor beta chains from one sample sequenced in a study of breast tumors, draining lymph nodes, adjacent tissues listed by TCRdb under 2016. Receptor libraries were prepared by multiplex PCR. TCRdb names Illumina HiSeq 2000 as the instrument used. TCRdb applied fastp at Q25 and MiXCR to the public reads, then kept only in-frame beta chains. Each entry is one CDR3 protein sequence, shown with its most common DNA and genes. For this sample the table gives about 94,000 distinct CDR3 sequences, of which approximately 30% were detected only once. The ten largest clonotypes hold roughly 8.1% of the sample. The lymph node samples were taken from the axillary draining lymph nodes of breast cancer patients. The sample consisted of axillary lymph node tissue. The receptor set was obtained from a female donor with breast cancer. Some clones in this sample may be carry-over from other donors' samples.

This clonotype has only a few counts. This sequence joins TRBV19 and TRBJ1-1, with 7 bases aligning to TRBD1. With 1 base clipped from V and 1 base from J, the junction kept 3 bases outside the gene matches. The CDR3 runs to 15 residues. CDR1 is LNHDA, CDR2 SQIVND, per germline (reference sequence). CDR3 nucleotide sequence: TGTGCCAGTAGTATAGTCTCAGGGGGGAACACTGAAGCTTTCTTT. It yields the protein CASSIVSGGNTEAFF.

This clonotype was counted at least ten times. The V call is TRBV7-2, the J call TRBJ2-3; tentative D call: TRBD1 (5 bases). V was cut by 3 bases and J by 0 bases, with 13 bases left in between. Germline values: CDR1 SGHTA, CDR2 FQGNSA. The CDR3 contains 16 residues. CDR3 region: CASSFAGRPSTDTQYF. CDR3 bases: TGTGCCAGCAGCTTTGCAGGGCGGCCTAGCACAGATACGCAGTATTTT.

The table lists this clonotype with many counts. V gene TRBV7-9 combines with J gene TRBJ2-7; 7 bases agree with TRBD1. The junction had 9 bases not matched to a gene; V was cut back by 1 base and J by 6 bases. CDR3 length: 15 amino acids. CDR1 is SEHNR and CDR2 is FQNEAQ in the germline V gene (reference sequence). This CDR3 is CASSLGKTGPGEQYF. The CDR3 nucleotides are TGTGCCAGCAGCTTAGGGAAGACAGGGCCAGGCGAGCAGTACTTC.

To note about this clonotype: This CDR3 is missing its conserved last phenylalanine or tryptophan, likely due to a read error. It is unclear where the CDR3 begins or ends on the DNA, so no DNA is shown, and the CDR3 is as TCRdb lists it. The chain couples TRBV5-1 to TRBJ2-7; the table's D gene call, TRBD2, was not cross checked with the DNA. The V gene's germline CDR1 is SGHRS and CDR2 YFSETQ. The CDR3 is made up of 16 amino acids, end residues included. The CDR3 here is CASFHGTPTLPTSSTS.

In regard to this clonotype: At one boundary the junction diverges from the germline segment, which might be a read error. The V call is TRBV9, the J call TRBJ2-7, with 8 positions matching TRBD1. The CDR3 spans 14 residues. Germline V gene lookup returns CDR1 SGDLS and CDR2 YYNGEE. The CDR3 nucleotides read TGTGCCAGCAGCTCCCGGGACAGGAACTACGTGCAGTACTTC. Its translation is CASSSRDRNYVQYF.

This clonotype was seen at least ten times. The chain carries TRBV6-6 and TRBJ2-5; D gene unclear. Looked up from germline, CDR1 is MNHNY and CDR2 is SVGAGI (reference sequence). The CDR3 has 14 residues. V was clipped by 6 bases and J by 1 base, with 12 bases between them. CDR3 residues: CASRSTSLQETQYF. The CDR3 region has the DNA TGTGCCAGCAGGTCGACCAGCCTCCAAGAGACCCAGTACTTC.

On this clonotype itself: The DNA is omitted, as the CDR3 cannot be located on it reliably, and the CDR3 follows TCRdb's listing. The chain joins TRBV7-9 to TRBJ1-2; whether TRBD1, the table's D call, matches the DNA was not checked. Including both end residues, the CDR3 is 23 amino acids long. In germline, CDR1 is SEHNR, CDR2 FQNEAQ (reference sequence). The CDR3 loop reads CASSFYICSARLGTGIGGGGYTF.

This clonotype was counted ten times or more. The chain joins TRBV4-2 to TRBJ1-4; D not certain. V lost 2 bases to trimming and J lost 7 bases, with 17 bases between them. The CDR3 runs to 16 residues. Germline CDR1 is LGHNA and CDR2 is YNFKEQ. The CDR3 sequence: CASSQTVGHPTEKLFF. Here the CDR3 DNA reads TGTGCCAGCAGCCAAACGGTCGGGCACCCCACTGAAAAACTGTTTTTT.

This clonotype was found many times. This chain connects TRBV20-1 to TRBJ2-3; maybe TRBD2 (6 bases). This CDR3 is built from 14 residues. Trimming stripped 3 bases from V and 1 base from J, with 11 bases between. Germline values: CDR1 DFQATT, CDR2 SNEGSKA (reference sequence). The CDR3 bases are TGCAGTGCTAGCAGGCCTAGCGGCACAGATACGCAGTATTTT. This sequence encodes CSASRPSGTDTQYF.

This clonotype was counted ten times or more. CDR3 bases: TGCAGTGCTAGTGGTCTAGCGGCCTACAATGAGCAGTTCTTC. Amino acids: CSASGLAAYNEQFF. The chain is built from TRBV20-1 and TRBJ2-1; 7 bases are a match to TRBD2. From germline, CDR1 is DFQATT and CDR2 SNEGSKA (reference sequence). The CDR3 is 14 residues long. The V segment lost 3 bases and the J segment 2 bases; nucleotides outside the gene matches: 4.

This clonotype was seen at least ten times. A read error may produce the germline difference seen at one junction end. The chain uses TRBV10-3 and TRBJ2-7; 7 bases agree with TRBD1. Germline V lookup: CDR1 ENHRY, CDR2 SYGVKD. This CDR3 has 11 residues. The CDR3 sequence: CAISADREAIF. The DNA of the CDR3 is TGTGCCATCAGTGCAGACAGGGAAGCAATCTTC.

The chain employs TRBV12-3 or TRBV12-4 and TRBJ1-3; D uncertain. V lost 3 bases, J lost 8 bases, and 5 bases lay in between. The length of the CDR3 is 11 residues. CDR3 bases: TGTGCCAGCAGTTTCGGAGACACCATATATTTT. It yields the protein CASSFGDTIYF.

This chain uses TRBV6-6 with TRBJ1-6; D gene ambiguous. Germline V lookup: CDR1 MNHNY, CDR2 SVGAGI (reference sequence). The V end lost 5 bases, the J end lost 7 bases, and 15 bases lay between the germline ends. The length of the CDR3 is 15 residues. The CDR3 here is CASSHDFKGNSPLHF. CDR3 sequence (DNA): TGTGCCAGCAGTCACGATTTTAAGGGCAATTCACCCCTCCACTTT.

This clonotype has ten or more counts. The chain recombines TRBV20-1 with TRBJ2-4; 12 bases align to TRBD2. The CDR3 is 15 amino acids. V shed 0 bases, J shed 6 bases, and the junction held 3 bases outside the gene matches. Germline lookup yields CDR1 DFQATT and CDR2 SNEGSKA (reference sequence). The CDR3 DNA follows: TGCAGTGCTAGAGAACCTAGCGGGAGGGTAAACATTCAGTACTTC. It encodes CSAREPSGRVNIQYF.

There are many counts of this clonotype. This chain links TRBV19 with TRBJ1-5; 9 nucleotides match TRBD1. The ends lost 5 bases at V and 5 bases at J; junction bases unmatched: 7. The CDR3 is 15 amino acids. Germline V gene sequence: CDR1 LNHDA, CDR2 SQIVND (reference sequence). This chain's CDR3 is CASSLGQGTDQPQHF. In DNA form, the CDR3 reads TGTGCCAGTAGTCTGGGACAGGGTACGGATCAGCCCCAGCATTTT.

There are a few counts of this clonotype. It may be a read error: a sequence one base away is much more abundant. CDR3 protein: CASSSRTSPTGELFF. In DNA, the CDR3 is TGTGCCAGCAGCTCCCGGACTAGTCCTACCGGGGAGCTGTTTTTT. V gene TRBV11-2 combines with J gene TRBJ2-2; 7 bases fit TRBD2. V lost 4 bases, J lost 5 bases, and 7 bases stayed unmatched. The CDR3 consists of 15 residues. The V gene's germline CDR1 is SGHAT and CDR2 FQNNGV.

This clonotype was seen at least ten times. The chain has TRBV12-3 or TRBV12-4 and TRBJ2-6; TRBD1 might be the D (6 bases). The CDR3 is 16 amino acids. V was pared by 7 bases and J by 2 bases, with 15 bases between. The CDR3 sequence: CASTLGYRAGANVLTF. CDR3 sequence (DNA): TGTGCCAGCACCCTGGGGTACAGGGCTGGGGCCAACGTCCTGACTTTC.

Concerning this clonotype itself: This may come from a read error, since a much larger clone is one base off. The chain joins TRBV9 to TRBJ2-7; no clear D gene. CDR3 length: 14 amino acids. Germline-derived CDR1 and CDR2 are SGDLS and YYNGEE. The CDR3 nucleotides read TGTGCCAGCAGTCTAGGCGCGAGCTCCTACGAGCAGTCCTTC. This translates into CASSLGASSYEQSF.

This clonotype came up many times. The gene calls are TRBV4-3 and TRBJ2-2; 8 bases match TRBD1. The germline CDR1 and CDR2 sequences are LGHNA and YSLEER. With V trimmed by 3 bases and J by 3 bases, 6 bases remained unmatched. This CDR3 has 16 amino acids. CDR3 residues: CASSQHRGKYTGELFF. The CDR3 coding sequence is TGCGCCAGCAGCCAGCACAGGGGGAAGTACACCGGGGAGCTGTTTTTT.

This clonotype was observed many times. The CDR3 region has the DNA TGTGCCAGTAGTTGGCAAGGCTCTAGCGGGAGTCTGACAGATACGCAGTATTTT. Amino acid sequence: CASSWQGSSGSLTDTQYF. The V and J genes are TRBV19 and TRBJ2-3; TRBD2 matches 10 bases. This CDR3 contains 18 residues. Losses at the gene ends were 5 bases for V and 3 bases for J; bases not matched to a gene: 14. CDR1 LNHDA and CDR2 SQIVND come from the germline V gene (reference sequence). Together with reference TRBV19 and TRBJ2-3, the CDR3 gives the full variable domain: DGGITQSPKYLFRKEGQNVTLSCEQNLNHDAMYWYRQDPGQGLRLIYYSQIVNDFQKGDIAEGYSVSREKKESFPLTVTSAQKNPTAFYLCASSWQGSSGSLTDTQYFGPGTRLTVL.

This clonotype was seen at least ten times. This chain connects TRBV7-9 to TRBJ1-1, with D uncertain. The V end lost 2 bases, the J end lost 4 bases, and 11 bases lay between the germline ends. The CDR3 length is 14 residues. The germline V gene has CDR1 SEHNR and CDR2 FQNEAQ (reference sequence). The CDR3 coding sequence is TGTGCCAGCAGCTTAATCAGACGGCTCACTGAAGCTTTCTTT. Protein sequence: CASSLIRRLTEAFF.

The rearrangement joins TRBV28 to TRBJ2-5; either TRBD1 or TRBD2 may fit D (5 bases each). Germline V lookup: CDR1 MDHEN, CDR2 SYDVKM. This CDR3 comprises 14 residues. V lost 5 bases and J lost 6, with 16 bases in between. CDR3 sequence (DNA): TGTGCCAGCAGTCCGCGGACTGAGGGACAGACCCAGTACTTC. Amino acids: CASSPRTEGQTQYF. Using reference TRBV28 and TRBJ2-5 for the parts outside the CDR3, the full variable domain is DVKVTQSSRYLVKRTGEKVFLECVQDMDHENMFWYRQDPGLGLRLIYFSYDVKMKEKGDIPEGYSVSREKKERFSLILESASTNQTSMYLCASSPRTEGQTQYFGPGTRLLVL.